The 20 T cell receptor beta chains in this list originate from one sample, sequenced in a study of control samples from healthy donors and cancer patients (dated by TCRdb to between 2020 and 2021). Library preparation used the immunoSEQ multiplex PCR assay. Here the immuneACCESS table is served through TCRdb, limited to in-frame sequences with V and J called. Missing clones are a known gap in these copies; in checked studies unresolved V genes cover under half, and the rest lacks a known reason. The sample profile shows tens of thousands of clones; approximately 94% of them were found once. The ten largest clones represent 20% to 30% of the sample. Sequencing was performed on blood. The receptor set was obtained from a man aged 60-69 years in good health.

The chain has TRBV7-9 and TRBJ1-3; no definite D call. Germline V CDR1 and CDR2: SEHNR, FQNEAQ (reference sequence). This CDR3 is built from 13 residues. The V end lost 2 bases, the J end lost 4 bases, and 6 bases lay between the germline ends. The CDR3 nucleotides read TGTGCCAGCAGCTTATTTCGAGGAAACACCATATATTTT. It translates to CASSLFRGNTIYF.

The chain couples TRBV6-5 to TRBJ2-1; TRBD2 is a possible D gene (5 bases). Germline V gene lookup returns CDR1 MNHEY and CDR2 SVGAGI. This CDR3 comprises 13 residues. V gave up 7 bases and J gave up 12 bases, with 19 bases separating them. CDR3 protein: CASTATGSGGQFF. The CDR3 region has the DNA TGTGCCAGCACTGCTACGGGGTCTGGTGGGCAGTTCTTC.

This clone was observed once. The CDR3 here is CASNGDRDQPQHF. CDR3 coding DNA: TGTGCCAGTAACGGGGATCGGGATCAGCCCCAGCATTTT. The V and J genes are TRBV19 and TRBJ1-5; unclear D gene. Trimming cost V 7 bases and J 5 bases, with 12 bases left between them. The CDR3 sequence is 13 residues long. In germline, CDR1 is LNHDA, CDR2 SQIVND (reference sequence).

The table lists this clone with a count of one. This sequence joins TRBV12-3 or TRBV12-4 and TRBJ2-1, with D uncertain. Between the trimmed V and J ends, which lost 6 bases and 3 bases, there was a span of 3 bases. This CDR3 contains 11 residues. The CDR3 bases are TGTGCCAGCAGGTTCTACAATGAGCAGTTCTTC. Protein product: CASRFYNEQFF.

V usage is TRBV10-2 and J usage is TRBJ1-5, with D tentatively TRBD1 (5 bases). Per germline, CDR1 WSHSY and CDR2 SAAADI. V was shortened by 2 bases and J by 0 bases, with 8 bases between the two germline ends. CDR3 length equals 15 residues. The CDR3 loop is CASSEPGRSNQPQHF. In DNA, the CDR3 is TGCGCCAGCAGTGAGCCGGGACGTAGCAATCAGCCCCAGCATTTT.

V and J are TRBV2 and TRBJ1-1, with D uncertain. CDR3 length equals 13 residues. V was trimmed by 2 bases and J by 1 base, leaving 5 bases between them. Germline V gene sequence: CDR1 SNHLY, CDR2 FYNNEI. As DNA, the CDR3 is TGTGCCAGCAGTGAATACGCGAACACTGAAGCTTTCTTT. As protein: CASSEYANTEAFF.

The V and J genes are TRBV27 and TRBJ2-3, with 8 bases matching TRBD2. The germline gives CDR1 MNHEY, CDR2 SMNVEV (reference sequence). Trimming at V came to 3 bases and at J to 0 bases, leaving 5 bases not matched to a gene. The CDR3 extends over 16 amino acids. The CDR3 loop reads CASSFERETSTDTQYF. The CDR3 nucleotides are TGTGCCAGCAGTTTTGAGCGGGAGACGAGCACAGATACGCAGTATTTT.

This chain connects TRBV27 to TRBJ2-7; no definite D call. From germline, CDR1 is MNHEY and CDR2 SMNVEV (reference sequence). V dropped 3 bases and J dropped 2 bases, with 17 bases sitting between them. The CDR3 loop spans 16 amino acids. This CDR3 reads CASSFLGVVAPYEQYF. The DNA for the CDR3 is TGTGCCAGCAGTTTTCTTGGGGTCGTCGCCCCCTACGAGCAGTACTTC.

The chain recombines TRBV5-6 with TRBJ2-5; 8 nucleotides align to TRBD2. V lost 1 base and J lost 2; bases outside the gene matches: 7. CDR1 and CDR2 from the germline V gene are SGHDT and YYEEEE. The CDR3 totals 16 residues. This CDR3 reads CASSLMLAGDQETQYF. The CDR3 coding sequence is TGTGCCAGCAGCTTGATGCTAGCGGGCGATCAAGAGACCCAGTACTTC.

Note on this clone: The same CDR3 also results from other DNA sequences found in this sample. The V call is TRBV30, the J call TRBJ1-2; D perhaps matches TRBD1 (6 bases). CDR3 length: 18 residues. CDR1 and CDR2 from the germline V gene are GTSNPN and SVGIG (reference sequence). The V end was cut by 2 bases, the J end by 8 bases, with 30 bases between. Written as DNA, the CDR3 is TGTGCCTGGAGTTACGGCCTAGGGGGGACGGGGGCGCGTTCCGGCTACACCTTC. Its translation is CAWSYGLGGTGARSGYTF.

CDR3 sequence: CASSEGGVGSSYNEQFF. The CDR3 nucleotides read TGTGCCAGCAGTGAAGGCGGCGTCGGTAGCTCCTACAATGAGCAGTTCTTC. V is TRBV6-1 and J is TRBJ2-1, with unresolved D. CDR1 is MNHNS and CDR2 is SASEGT in the germline V gene. This CDR3 region has 17 residues. V was shortened by 1 base and J by 0 bases, with 13 bases between the two germline ends.

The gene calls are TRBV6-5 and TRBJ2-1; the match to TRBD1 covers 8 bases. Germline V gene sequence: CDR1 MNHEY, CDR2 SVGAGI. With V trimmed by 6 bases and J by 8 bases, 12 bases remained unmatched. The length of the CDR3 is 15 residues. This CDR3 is CASRVTSGGLDEQFF. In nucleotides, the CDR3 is TGTGCCAGCAGAGTCACTTCAGGGGGCCTCGATGAGCAGTTCTTC.

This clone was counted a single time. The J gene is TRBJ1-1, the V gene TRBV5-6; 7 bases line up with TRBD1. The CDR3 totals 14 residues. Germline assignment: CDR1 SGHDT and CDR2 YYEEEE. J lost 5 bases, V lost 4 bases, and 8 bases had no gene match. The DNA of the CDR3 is TGTGCCAGCAGCGACCGACAGGGAGGGACTGAAGCTTTCTTT. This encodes CASSDRQGGTEAFF.

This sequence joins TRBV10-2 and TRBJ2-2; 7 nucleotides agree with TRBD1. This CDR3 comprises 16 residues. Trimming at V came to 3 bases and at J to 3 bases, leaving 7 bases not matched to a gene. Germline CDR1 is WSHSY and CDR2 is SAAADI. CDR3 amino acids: CASSEPTGTDTGELFF. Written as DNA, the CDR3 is TGCGCCAGCAGTGAACCGACAGGGACGGACACCGGGGAGCTGTTTTTT.

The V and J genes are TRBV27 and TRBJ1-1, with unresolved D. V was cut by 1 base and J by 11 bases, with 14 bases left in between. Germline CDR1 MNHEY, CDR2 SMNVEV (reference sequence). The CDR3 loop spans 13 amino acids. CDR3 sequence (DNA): TGTGCCAGCAGTTTATACCAGGACGGGTTCGCTTTCTTT. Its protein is CASSLYQDGFAFF.

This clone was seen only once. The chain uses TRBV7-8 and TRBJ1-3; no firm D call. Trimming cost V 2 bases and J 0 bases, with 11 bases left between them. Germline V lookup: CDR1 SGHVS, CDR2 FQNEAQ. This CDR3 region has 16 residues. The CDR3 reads CASSLQNRDSGNTIYF. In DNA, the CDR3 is TGTGCCAGCAGCTTACAGAACCGAGACTCTGGAAACACCATATATTTT. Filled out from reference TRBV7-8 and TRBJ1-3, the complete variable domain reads GAGVSQSPRYKVAKRGQDVALRCDPISGHVSLFWYQQALGQGPEFLTYFQNEAQLDKSGLPSDRFFAERPEGSVSTLKIQRTQQEDSAVYLCASSLQNRDSGNTIYFGEGSWLTVV.

CDR3 bases: TGTGCCATCAGTGGGGACAGGGGTAGAACAGATACGCAGTATTTT. This sequence encodes CAISGDRGRTDTQYF. This chain joins TRBV10-3 and TRBJ2-3; the match to TRBD1 covers 10 bases. Germline lookup yields CDR1 ENHRY and CDR2 SYGVKD. The CDR3 has 15 residues. V gave up 4 bases and J gave up 3 bases; unmatched junction bases: 4.

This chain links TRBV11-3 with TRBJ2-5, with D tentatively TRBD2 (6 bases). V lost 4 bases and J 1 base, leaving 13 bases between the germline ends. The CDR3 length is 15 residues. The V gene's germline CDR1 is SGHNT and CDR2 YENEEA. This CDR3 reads CASSSPGSFQETQYF. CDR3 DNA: TGTGCCAGCAGCTCCCCCGGGAGTTTCCAAGAGACCCAGTACTTC.

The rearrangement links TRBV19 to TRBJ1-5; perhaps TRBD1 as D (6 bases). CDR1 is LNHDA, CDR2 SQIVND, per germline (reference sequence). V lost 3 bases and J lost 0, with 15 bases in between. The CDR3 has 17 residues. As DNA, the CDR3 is TGTGCCAGTAGTATTATGAGGGGGTTGGATAGCAATCAGCCCCAGCATTTT. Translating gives CASSIMRGLDSNQPQHF.

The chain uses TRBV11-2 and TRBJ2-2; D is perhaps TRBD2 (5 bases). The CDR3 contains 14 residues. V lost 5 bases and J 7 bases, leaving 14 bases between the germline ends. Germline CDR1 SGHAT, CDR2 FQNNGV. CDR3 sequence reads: CASSPVRGIGELFF. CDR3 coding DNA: TGTGCCAGCAGCCCGGTCCGGGGTATCGGGGAGCTGTTTTTT.